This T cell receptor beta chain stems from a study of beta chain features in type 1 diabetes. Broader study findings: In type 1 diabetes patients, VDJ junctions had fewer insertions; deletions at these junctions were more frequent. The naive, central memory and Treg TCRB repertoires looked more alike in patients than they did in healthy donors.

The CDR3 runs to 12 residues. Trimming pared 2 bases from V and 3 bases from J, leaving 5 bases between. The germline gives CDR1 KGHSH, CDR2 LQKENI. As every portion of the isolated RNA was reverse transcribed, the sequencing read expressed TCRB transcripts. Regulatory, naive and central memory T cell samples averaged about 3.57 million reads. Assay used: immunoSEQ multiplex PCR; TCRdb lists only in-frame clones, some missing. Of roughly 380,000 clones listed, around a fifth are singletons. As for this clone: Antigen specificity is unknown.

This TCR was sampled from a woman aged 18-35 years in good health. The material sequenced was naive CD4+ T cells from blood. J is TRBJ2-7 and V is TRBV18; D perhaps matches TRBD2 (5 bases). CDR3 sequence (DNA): TGTGCCAGCTCACCAGAGGGCTACGAGCAGTACTTC. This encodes CASSPEGYEQYF.